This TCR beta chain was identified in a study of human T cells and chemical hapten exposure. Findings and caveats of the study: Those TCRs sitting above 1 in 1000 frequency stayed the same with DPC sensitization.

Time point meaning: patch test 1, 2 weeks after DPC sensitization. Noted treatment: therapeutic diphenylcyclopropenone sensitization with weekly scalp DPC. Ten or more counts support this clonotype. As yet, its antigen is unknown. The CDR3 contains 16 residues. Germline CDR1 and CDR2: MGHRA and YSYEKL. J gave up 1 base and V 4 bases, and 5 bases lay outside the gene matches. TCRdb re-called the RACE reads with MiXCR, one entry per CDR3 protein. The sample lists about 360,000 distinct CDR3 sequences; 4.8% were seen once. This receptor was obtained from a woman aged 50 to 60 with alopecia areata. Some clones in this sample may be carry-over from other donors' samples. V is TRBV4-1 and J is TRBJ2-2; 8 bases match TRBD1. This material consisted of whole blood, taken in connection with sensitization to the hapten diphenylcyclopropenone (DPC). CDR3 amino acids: CASSPWTGMNTGELFF. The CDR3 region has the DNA TGCGCCAGCAGCCCATGGACAGGGATGAACACCGGGGAGCTGTTTTTT.